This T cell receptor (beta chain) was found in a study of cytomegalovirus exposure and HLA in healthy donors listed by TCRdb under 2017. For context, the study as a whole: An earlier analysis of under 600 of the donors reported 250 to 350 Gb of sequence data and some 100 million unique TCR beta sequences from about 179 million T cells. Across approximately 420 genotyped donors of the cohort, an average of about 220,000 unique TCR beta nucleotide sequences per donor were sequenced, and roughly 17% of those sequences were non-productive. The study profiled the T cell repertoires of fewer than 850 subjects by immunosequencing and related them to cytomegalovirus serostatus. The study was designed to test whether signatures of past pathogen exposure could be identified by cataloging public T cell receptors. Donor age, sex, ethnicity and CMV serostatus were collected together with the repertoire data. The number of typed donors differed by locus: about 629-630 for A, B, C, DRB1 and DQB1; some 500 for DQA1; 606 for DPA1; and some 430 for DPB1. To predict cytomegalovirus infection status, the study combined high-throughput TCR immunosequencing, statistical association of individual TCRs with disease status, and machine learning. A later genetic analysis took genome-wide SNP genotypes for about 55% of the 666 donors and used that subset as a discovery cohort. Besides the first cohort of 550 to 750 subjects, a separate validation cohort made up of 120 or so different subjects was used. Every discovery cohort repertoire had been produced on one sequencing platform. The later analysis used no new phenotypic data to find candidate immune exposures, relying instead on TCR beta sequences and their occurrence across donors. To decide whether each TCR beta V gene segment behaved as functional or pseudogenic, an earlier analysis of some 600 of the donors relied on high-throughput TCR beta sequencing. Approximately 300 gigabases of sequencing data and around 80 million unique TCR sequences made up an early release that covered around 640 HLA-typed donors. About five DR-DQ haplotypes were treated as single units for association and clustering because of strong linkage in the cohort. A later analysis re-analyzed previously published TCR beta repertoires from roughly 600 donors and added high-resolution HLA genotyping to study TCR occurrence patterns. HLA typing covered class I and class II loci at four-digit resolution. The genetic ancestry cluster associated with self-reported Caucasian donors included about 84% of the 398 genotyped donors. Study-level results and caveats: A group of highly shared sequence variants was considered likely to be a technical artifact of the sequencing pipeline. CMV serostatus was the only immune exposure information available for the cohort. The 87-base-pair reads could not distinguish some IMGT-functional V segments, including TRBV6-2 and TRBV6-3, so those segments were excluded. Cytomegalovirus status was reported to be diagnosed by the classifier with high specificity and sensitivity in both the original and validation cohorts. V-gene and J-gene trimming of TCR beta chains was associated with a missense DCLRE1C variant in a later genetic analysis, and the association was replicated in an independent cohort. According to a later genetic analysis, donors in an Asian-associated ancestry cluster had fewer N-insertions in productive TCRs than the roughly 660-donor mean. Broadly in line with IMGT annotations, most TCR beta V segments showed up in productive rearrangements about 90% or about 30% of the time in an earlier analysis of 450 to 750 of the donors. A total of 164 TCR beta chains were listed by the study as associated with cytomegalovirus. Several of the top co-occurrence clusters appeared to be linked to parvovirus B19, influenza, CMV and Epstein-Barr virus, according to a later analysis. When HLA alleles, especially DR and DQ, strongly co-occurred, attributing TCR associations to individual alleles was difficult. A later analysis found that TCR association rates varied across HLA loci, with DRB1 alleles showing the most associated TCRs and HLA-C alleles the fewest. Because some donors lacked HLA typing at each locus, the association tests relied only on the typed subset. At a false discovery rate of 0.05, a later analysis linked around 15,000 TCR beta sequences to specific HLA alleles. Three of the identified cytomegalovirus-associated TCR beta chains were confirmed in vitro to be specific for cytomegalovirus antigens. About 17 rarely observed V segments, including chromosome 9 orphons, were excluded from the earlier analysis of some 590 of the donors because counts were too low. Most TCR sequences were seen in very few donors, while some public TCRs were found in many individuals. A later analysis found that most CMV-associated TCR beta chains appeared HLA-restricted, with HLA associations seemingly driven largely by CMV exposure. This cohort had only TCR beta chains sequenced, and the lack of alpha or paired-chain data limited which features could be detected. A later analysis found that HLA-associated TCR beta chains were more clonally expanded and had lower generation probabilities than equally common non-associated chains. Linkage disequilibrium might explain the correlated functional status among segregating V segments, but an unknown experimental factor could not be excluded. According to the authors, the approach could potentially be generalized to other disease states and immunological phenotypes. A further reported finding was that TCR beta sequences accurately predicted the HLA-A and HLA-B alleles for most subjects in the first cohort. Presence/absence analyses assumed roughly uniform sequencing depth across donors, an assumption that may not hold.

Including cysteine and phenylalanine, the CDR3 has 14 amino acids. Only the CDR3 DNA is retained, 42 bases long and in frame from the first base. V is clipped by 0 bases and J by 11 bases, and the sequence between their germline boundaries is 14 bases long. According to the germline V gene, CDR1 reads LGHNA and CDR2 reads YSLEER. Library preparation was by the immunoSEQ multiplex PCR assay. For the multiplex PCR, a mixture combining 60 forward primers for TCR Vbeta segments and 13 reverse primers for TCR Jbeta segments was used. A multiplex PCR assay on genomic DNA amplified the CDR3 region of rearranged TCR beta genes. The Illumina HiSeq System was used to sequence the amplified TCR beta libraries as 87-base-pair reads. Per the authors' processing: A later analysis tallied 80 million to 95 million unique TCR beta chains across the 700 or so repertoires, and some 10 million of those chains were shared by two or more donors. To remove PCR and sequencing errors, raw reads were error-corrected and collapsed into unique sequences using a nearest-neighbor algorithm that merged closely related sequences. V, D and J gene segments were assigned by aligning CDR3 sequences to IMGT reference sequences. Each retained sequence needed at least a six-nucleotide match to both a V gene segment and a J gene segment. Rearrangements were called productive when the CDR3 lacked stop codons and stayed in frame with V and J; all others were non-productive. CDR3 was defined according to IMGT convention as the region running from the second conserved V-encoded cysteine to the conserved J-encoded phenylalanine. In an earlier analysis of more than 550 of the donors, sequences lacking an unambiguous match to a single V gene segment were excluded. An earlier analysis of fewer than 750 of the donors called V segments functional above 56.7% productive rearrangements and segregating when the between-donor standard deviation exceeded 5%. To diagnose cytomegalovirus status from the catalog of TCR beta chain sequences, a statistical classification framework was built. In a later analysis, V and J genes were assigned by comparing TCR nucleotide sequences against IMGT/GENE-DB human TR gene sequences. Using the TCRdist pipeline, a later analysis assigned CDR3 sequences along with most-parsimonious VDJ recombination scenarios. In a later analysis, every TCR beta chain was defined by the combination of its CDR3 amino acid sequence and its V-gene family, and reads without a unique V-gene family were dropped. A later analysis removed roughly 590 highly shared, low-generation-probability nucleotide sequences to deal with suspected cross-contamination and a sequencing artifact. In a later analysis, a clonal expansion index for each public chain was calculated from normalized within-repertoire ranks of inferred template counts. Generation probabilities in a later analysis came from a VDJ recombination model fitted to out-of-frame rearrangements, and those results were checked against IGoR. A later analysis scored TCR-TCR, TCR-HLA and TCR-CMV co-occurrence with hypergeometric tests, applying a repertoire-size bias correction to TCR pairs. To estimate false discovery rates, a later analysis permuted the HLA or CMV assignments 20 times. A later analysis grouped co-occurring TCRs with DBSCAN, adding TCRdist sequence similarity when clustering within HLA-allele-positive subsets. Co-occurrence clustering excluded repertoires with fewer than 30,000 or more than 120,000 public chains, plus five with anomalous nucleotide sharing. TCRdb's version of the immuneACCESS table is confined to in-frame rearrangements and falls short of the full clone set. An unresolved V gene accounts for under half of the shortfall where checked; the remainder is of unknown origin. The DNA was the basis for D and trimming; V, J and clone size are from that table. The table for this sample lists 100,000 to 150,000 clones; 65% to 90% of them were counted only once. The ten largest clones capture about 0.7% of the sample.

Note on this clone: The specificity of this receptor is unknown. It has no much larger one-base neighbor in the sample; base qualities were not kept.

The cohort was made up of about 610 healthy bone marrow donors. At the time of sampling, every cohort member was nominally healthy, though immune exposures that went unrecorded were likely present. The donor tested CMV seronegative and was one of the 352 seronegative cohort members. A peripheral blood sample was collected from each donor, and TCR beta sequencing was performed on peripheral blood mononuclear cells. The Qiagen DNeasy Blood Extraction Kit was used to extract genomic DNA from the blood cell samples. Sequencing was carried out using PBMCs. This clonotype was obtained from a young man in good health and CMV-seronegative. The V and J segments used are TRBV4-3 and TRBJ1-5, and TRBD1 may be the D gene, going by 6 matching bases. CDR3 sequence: CASSQEQGMGAQHF. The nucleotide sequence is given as TGCGCCAGCAGCCAAGAGCAGGGGATGGGGGCCCAGCATTTT.